One sample yielded the 14 T cell receptor beta chains listed below, sequenced in a study of blood T cell repertoires in COVID-19. Produced via immunoSEQ multiplex PCR; TCRdb's table is partial and in-frame only. The table has approximately 250,000 clones, around 93% seen once. Sequencing input: PBMCs or T cells enriched from blood (not recorded which). The source is a man aged 35 to 55 who had been exposed to COVID-19.

J is TRBJ1-2 and V is TRBV6-5; a possible D gene is TRBD1 (5 bases). Looked up from germline, CDR1 is MNHEY and CDR2 is SVGAGI. V gave up 0 bases and J gave up 4 bases, with 15 bases separating them. This CDR3 region has 16 residues. For the CDR3, the DNA is TGTGCCAGCAGTTACTCTTGGGGGGTCGGAAGCTATGGCTACACCTTC. This codes for CASSYSWGVGSYGYTF.

The chain joins TRBV4-1 to TRBJ2-2; 9 bases fit TRBD2. Trimming at V came to 6 bases and at J to 2 bases, leaving 4 bases not matched to a gene. The germline gives CDR1 MGHRA, CDR2 YSYEKL. This CDR3 comprises 15 residues. The CDR3 nucleotides read TGCGCCAGCAGTTGGACTAGCGTTAACACCGGGGAGCTGTTTTTT. Translating it yields CASSWTSVNTGELFF.

The chain joins TRBV27 to TRBJ2-7; no firm D call. This CDR3 is built from 15 residues. Trimming shortened V by 5 bases and J by 4 bases, and 18 bases separated the two germline ends. Germline V gene data show CDR1 as MNHEY and CDR2 as SMNVEV (reference sequence). Here the CDR3 reads CASSPLRPARYEQYF. DNA for the CDR3: TGTGCCAGCAGTCCCCTGCGGCCCGCTAGGTACGAGCAGTACTTC.

The CDR3 protein is CASSEGGGSSYNEQFF. CDR3 sequence (DNA): TGTGCCAGCAGTGAAGGGGGCGGGAGCTCCTACAATGAGCAGTTCTTC. V and J are TRBV2 and TRBJ2-1, with 7 bases lining up with TRBD2. Trimming took 1 base from V and 0 from J; bases not matched to a gene: 3. CDR1 is SNHLY, CDR2 FYNNEI, per germline. CDR3 size: 16 residues.

This chain connects TRBV28 to TRBJ2-7; the D gene is possibly TRBD1 (5 bases). The CDR3 runs to 12 residues. The germline V and J ends were trimmed by 6 bases and 5 bases, with 11 bases remaining between them. The germline gives CDR1 MDHEN, CDR2 SYDVKM. The CDR3 DNA is TGTGCCAGCAGGAGGACACTACACGAGCAGTACTTC. As protein: CASRRTLHEQYF.

The J gene is TRBJ2-2, the V gene TRBV4-1; 9 positions agree with TRBD1. V lost 5 bases, J lost 6 bases, and 10 bases stayed unmatched. Germline lookup yields CDR1 MGHRA and CDR2 YSYEKL. This CDR3 spans 16 amino acids. Written as DNA, the CDR3 is TGCGCCAGCAGCAGACCGGGACAGGGAATCCCCGGGGAGCTGTTTTTT. Its protein product is CASSRPGQGIPGELFF.

The genes are TRBV29-1 and TRBJ2-7, with a tentative D call TRBD1 (7 bases). This CDR3 spans 15 amino acids. V lost 1 base and J 9 bases, leaving 22 bases between the germline ends. Germline V gene data show CDR1 as SQVTM and CDR2 as ANQGSEA. CDR3 DNA sequence: TGCAGCGTTGAAGGTTCGACAGGGACTTTGGGGGTGCAGTACTTC. Encoded protein: CSVEGSTGTLGVQYF.

The chain employs TRBV4-1 and TRBJ1-1; D is uncertain. From germline, CDR1 is MGHRA and CDR2 YSYEKL. The CDR3 runs 12 residues. Trimming took off 1 base at V and 5 bases at J, with 5 bases between the two ends. CDR3 loop: CASSQAGTEAFF. The CDR3 bases are TGCGCCAGCAGCCAAGCGGGGACTGAAGCTTTCTTT.

The chain carries TRBV18 and TRBJ1-5; TRBD1 aligns across 10 bases. V was clipped by 6 bases and J by 5 bases; unmatched bases: 10. The V gene's germline CDR1 is KGHSH and CDR2 LQKENI. The CDR3 loop spans 16 amino acids. The CDR3 sequence is CASSRRDRGLDQPQHF. The CDR3 bases are TGTGCCAGCTCCCGAAGAGACAGGGGGCTGGATCAGCCCCAGCATTTT.

The rearrangement links TRBV5-6 to TRBJ2-3, with TRBD2 matching over 7 bases. Germline V gene data show CDR1 as SGHDT and CDR2 as YYEEEE. The CDR3 covers 14 residues. V gave up 0 bases and J gave up 5 bases; unmatched junction bases: 3. The CDR3 is CASSLGGSVDTQYF. The DNA for the CDR3 is TGTGCCAGCAGCTTGGGCGGGAGCGTAGATACGCAGTATTTT.

The chain recombines TRBV6-6 with TRBJ2-5, with 11 positions matching TRBD2. This CDR3 is 15 amino acids long. The germline CDR1 and CDR2 sequences are MNHNY and SVGAGI (reference sequence). The J segment lost 4 bases and the V segment lost 2 bases, leaving 3 bases of the junction unmatched. The CDR3 protein is CASSYVGLAGETQYF. The CDR3, as DNA: TGTGCCAGCAGTTACGTCGGACTAGCGGGAGAGACCCAGTACTTC.

This clone was seen a handful of times. This rearrangement joins TRBV11-2 to TRBJ1-3; no clear D. V lost 3 bases and J lost 0, with 6 bases in between. Germline V gene data show CDR1 as SGHAT and CDR2 as FQNNGV. CDR3 size: 14 residues. The CDR3 region has the DNA TGTGCCAGCAGCTTCATGTTCTCTGGAAACACCATATATTTT. This sequence encodes CASSFMFSGNTIYF. Together with reference TRBV11-2 and TRBJ1-3, the CDR3 gives the full variable domain: EAGVAQSPRYKIIEKRQSVAFWCNPISGHATLYWYQQILGQGPKLLIQFQNNGVVDDSQLPKDRFSAERLKGVDSTLKIQPAKLEDSAVYLCASSFMFSGNTIYFGEGSWLTVV.

The chain combines TRBV4-2 with TRBJ1-2; no firm D call. From germline, CDR1 is LGHNA and CDR2 YNFKEQ. V dropped 3 bases and J dropped 1 base, with 9 bases sitting between them. The CDR3 loop spans 14 amino acids. CDR3 DNA: TGTGCCAGCAGCCAGGAGTATAATAACTATGGCTACACCTTC. Protein: CASSQEYNNYGYTF.

The chain combines TRBV6-5 with TRBJ2-5; D uncertain. This CDR3 region has 11 residues. V was trimmed by 7 bases and J by 1 base, leaving 4 bases between them. Looked up from germline, CDR1 is MNHEY and CDR2 is SVGAGI. This CDR3 is CASTLQETQYF. The CDR3 DNA is TGTGCCAGCACCCTCCAAGAGACCCAGTACTTC.